The clone carrying this T cell receptor (beta chain) has a count of ten or more. Its antigen is not identified. The CDR3 consists of 16 residues. V lost 5 bases and J lost 4; bases outside the gene matches: 7. Germline lookup yields CDR1 SGHTA and CDR2 FQGNSA. The data are from a study of blood T cells in healthy people across ages. The study's findings and limits: A roughly linear age-dependent decrease characterized TCR beta diversity per million T cells.

Extractions gave at least 5.5 micrograms of total RNA per sample. The authors ran a second PCR of about 7 to 11 cycles using a sample-barcoded 5' primer and a J-beta primer mix. A single record per CDR3 protein comes from TCRdb applying MiXCR to the 5' RACE reads. The repertoire consists of some 1.6 million distinct CDR3 sequences, with about 31% occurring once and the leading ten covering approximately 10%. What was sequenced was blood. This receptor was taken from a woman in her 30s in good health. The chain is built from TRBV7-2 and TRBJ2-3; TRBD2 matches at 12 bases. CDR3 residues: CASSPLAGGPSDTQYF. In DNA form, the CDR3 reads TGTGCCAGCAGCCCGCTAGCGGGAGGGCCATCAGATACGCAGTATTTT.